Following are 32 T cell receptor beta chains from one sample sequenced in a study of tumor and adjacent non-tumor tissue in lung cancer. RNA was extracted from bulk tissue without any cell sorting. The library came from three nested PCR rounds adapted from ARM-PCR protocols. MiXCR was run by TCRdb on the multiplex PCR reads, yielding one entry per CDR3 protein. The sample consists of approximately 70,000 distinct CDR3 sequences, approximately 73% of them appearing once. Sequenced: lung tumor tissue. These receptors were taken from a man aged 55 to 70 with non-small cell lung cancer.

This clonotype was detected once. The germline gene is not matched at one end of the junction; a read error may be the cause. The chain's CDR3 is CSAIGRRRVGETQYF. The CDR3 DNA is TGCAGCGCCATCGGACGGAGGCGCGTAGGAGAGACACAGTACTTC. This chain connects TRBV29-1 to TRBJ2-5, with D possibly matching TRBD2 (5 bases). CDR1 is SQVTM and CDR2 is ANQGSEA in the germline V gene. This CDR3 spans 15 amino acids.

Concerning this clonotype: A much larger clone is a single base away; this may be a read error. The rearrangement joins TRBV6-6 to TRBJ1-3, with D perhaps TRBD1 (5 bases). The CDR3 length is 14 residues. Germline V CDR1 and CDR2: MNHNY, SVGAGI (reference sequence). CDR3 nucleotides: TGTGCCAGCAGACAGGTAGACTCTGGAAACATCATATATTTT. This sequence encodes CASRQVDSGNIIYF.

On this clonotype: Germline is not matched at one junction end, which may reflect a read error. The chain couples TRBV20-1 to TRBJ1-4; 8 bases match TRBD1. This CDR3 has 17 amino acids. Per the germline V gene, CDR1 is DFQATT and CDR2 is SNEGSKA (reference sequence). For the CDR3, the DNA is TGCAGTGCTTCCTCCCCCTCAGGGGGCAGTGGTAATGAAGAACTGTTTTTT. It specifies CSASSPSGGSGNEELFF.

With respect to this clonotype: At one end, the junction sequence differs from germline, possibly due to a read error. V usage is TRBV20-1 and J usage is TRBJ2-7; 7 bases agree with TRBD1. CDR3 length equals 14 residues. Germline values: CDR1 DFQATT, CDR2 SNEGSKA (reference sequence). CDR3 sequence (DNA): TGCGGTGCTAGAGACAGGGAACTCCCCTACGAGCAGTACTTC. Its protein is CGARDRELPYEQYF.

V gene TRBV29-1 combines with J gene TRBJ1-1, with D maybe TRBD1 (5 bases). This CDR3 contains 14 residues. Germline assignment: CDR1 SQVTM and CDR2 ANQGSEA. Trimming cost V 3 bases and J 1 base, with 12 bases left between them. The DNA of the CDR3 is TGCAGCGTTGAGGTGCGGGGGACGAACACTGAAGCTTTCTTT. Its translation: CSVEVRGTNTEAFF.

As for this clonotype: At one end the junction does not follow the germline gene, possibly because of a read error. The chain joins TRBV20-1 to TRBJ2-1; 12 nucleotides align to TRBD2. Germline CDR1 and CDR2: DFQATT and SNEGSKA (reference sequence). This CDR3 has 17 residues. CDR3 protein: CGARTSGTLGSYNEQLF. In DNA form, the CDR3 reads TGCGGTGCTCGGACTAGCGGGACCCTCGGCTCCTACAATGAGCAGTTGTTC.

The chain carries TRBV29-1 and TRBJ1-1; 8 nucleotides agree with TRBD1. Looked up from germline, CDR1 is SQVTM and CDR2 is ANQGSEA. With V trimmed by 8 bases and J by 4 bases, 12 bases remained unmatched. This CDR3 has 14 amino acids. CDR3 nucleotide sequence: TGCAGCATAAAGGACAGGGAAGCGGCCACTGAAGCTTTCTTT. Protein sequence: CSIKDREAATEAFF.

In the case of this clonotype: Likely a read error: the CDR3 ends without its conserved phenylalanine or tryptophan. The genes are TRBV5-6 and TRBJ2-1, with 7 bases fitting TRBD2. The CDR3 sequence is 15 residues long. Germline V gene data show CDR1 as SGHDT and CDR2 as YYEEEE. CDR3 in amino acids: CASSLVSGGYKEQFL. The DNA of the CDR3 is TGTGCCAGCAGCTTGGTTTCGGGAGGCTACAAAGAGCAGTTCTTA.

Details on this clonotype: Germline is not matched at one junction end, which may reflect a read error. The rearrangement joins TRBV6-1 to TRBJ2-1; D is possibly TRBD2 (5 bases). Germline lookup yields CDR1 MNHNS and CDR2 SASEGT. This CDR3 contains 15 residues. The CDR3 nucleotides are TGTACCAGCAGTGGAGCGGCGTCCGCGTACAATGAGCATTTCTTC. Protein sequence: CTSSGAASAYNEHFF.

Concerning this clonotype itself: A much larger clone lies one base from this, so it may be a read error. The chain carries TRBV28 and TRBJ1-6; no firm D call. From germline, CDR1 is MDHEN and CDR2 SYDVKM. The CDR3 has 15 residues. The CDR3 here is CASSTGPIYNSPLNF. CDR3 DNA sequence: TGTGCCAGCAGTACCGGGCCCATTTATAATTCACCCCTCAACTTT.

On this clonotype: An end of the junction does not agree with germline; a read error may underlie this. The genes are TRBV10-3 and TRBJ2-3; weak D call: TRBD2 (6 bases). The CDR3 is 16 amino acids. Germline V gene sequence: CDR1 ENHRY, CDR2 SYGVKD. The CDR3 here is CAISERGLGATDTQYF. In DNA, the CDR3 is TGTGCCATCAGTGAAAGGGGACTGGGTGCAACAGATACACAGTATTTT.

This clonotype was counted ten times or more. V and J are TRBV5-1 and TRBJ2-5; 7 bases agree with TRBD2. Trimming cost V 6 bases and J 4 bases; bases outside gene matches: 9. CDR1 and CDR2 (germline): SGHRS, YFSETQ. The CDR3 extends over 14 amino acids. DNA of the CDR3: TGCGCCAGCACCGGGCTAGCGGAGGGAGAGACCCAGTACTTC. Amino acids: CASTGLAEGETQYF.

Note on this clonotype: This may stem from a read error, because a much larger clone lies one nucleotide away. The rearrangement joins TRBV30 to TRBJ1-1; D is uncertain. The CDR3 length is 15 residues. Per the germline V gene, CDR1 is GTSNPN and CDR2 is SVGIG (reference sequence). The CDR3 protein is CAWETRTGMNSEAFF. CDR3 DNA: TGTGCCTGGGAGACCCGAACGGGTATGAACAGTGAAGCTTTCTTT. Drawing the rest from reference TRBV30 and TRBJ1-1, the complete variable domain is SQTIHQWPATLVQPVGSPLSLECTVEGTSNPNLYWYRQAAGRGLQLLFYSVGIGQISSEVPQNLSASRPQDRQFILSSKKLLLSDSGFYLCAWETRTGMNSEAFFGQGTRLTVV.

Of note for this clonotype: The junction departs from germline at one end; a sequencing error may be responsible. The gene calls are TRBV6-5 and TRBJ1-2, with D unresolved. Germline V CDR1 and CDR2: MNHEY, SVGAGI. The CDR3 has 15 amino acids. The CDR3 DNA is TGTGCCAGCAATTACGGTTCAGTGGCTAACTATGGCTACACCTTC. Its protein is CASNYGSVANYGYTF.

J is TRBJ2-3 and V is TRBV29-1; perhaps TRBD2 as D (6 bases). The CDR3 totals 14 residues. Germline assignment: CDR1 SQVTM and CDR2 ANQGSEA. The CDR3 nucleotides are TGCAACGCCTACCTCTCGACCCCGCGGGGTATGCAGTATTTT. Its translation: CNAYLSTPRGMQYF.

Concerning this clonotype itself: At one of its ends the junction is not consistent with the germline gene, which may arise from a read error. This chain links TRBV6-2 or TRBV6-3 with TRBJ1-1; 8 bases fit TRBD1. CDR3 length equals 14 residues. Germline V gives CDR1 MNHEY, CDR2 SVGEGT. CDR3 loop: CASQETGVSTKAFF. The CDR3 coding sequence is TGTGCCAGCCAAGAGACAGGGGTGAGCACTAAAGCCTTCTTT.

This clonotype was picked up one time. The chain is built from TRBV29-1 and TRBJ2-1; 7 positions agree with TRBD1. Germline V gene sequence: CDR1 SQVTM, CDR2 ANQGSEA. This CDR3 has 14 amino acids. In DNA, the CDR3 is TGCAGTGTTCAAGGGGGCCTGTGCTACAATGAGCAGTTCTTC. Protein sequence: CSVQGGLCYNEQFF.

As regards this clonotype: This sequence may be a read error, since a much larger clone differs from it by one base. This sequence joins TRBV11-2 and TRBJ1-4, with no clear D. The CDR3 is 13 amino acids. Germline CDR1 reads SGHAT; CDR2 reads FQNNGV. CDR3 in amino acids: CASSLGPNEKQFF. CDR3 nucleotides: TGTGCCAGCAGCCTAGGGCCAAATGAAAAACAGTTTTTT.

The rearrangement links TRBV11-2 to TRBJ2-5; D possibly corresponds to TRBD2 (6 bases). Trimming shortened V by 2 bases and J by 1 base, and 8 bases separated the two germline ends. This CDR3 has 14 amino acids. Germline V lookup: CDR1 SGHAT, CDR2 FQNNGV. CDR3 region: CASSLQGGQETQYF. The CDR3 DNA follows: TGTGCCAGCAGCTTACAGGGAGGCCAAGAGACCCAGTACTTC.

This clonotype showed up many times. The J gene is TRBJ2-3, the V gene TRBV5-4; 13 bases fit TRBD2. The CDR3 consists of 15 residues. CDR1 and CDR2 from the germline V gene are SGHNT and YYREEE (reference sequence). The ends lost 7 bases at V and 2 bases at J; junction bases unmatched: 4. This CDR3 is CASLLAGGHTDTQYF. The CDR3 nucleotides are TGTGCCAGCCTACTAGCGGGAGGGCACACAGATACGCAGTATTTT.

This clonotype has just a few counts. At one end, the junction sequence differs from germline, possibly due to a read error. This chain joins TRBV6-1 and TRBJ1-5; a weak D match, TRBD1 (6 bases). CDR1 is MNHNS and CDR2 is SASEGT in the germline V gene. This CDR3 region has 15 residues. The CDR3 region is CASSEARGLNQPQHF. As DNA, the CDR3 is TGTGCCAGCAGTGAAGCTAGGGGGTTGAATCAGCCTCAGCATTTT.

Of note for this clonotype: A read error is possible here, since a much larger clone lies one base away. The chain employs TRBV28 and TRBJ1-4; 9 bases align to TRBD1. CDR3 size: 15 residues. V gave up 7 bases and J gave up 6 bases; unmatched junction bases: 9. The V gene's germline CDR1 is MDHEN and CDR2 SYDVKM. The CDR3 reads CASTYEGDRDEKLFF. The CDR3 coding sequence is TGTGCCAGCACCTACGAGGGGGACAGGGATGAAAAACTGTTTTTT.

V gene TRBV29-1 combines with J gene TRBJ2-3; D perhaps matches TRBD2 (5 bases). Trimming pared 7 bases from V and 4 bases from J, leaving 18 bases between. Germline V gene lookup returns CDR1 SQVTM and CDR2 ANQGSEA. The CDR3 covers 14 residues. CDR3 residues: CSAFMSSRSDTQYF. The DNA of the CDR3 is TGCAGCGCTTTTATGTCTAGCCGCTCAGATACGCAGTATTTT.

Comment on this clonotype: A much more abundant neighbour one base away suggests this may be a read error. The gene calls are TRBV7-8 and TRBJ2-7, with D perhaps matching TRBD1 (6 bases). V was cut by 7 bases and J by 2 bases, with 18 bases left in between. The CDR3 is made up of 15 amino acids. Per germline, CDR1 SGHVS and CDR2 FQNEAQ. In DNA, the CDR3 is TGTGCCAGCATGGATGTCAGGGGAAGGACCTACGAGCAGTACTTC. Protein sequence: CASMDVRGRTYEQYF. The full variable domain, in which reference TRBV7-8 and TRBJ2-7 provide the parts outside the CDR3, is GAGVSQSPRYKVAKRGQDVALRCDPISGHVSLFWYQQALGQGPEFLTYFQNEAQLDKSGLPSDRFFAERPEGSVSTLKIQRTQQEDSAVYLCASMDVRGRTYEQYFGPGTRLTVT.

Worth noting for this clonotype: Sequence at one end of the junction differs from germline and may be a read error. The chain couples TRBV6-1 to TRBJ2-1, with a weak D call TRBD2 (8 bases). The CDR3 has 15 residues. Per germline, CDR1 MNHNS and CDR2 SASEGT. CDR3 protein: CTSSVTSARGNEQFF. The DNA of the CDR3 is TGTACCAGCAGTGTGACTAGCGCCAGGGGGAATGAGCAGTTCTTC.

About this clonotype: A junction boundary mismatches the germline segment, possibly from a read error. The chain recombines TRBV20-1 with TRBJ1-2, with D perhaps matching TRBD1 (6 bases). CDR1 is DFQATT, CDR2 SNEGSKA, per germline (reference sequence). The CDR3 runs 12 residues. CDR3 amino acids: CNAPLGARGYTF. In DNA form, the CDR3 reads TGCAATGCTCCCCTGGGGGCGCGTGGCTACACCTTC.

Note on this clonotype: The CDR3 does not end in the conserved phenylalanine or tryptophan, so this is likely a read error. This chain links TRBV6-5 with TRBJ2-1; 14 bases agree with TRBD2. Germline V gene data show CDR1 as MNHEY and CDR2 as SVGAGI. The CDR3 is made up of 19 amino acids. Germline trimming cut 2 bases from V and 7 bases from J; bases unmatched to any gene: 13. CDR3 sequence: CASSYIGSPGLAGENEQFI. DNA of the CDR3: TGTGCCAGCAGTTACATTGGCAGTCCGGGACTAGCGGGAGAAAATGAGCAGTTCATC.

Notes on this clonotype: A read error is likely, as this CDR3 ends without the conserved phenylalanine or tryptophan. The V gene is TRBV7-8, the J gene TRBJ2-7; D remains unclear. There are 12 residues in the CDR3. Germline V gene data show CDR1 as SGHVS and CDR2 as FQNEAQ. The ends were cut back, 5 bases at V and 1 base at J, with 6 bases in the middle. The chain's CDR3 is CASSQRSYEQYI. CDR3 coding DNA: TGTGCCAGCAGCCAGAGGTCCTACGAGCAGTACATC.

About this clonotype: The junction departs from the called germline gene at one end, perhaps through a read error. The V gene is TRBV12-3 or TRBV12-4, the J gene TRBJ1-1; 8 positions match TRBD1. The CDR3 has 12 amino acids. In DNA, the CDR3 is TGTGTCAGCAGCCTTTCAGGGGGCAGTGCTTTCTTT. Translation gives CVSSLSGGSAFF.

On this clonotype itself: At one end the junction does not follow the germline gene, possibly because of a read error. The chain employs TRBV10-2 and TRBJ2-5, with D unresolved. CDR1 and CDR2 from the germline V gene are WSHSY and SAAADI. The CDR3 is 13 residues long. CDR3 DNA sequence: TGTGCCAGAAGCGTGATGGGACAAGAGACCCAGTACTTC. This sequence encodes CARSVMGQETQYF.

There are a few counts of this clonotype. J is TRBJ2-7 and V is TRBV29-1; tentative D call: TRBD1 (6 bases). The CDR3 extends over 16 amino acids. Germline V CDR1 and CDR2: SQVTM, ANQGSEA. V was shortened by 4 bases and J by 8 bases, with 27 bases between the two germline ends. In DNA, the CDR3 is TGCAGCGTTGTCGCTGGCTCCGGGATAGGGGGTTACAAGCAGTACTTC. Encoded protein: CSVVAGSGIGGYKQYF.

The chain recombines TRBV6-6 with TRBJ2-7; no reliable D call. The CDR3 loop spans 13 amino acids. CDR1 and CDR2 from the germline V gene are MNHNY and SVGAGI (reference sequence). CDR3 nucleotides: TGTATCTCTAATGCAGGTCCGACCTACGAGCAGTACTTC. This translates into CISNAGPTYEQYF.